A selection of T cell receptor beta chains follows, all from one sample in a study of T cells after yellow fever vaccination. TCRdb called the 5' RACE reads again in MiXCR, with one record for every CDR3 protein. Of approximately 300,000 distinct CDR3 sequences detected, around 7.3% appear once; the ten largest clones hold 18%. Sequences were derived from PBMCs, sampled roughly 46 days after the first yellow fever vaccination. The receptors were gathered from a man younger than 30 who received the YFV17D yellow fever vaccine. CDR3s include the opening cysteine and the closing phenylalanine or tryptophan. The D gene is left open where the match is weak. The listing skips clone size in some rows; elsewhere it reads once, few, many or a size class.

V,D,size,J,DNA,CDR3
TRBV29-1,-,many,TRBJ2-1,TGCAGCGCCCCGGCGGGCTCTGGTGAGCAGTTCTTC,CSAPAGSGEQFF
TRBV20-1,TRBD1,many,TRBJ2-1,TGCAGTGCTAGTGGGACAGGGGGCACTGAGCAGTTCTTC,CSASGTGGTEQFF
TRBV7-9,-,-,TRBJ2-5,TGTGCCAGCAGTCAGCTAGCGCGTGGTGATGACCAAGAGACCCAGTACTTC,CASSQLARGDDQETQYF
TRBV5-6,-,many,TRBJ2-7,TGTGCCAGCAGCTTGGGTTGGAGCGAGCAGTACTTC,CASSLGWSEQYF
TRBV4-2,-,few,TRBJ2-5,TGTGCCAGCAGCCCCGTTATCACCGCGGAGGGGACCCAGTACTTC,CASSPVITAEGTQYF
TRBV12-3/TRBV12-4,TRBD2,many,TRBJ2-5,TGTGCCAGCAGACAACTAGCGGGGGCCCAAGAGACCCAGTACTTC,CASRQLAGAQETQYF
TRBV9,-,-,TRBJ2-1,TGTGCCAGCAGCGTGAGGGGGGATCAGCCCCAGTGGGGAATTGGGAATGAGCAGTTCTTC,CASSVRGDQPQWGIGNEQFF
TRBV10-3,TRBD1,-,TRBJ1-6,TGTGCCATCACCCAGGGGGAAAATTCACCCCTCCACTTT,CAITQGENSPLHF
TRBV7-9,-,few,TRBJ1-5,TGTGCCAGCGAAGGAGGCAATGGTCCCCAGCATTTT,CASEGGNGPQHF
TRBV12-3/TRBV12-4,-,few,TRBJ1-5,TGTGCCAGCAGTTCAAGGACCCGGCCCCAGCATTTT,CASSSRTRPQHF
TRBV11-2,-,few,TRBJ2-1,TGTGCCAGCAGCCCAGGGCCTAGCCACAATGAGCAGTTCTTC,CASSPGPSHNEQFF
TRBV7-3,TRBD1,few,TRBJ2-2,TGTGCCACCGGGACAGCGAACACCGGGGAGCTGTTTTTT,CATGTANTGELFF
TRBV29-1,-,few,TRBJ2-2,TGCAGCGTCCCCCGGTCAGACACCGGGGAGCTGTTTTTT,CSVPRSDTGELFF
TRBV19,TRBD2,few,TRBJ2-7,TGTGCCAGTAGTATAGGGCTAGCGGGGGGGAAACCTACCTACGAGCAGTACTTC,CASSIGLAGGKPTYEQYF
TRBV5-1,TRBD2,many,TRBJ2-1,TGCGCCAGCAGCTTGGGTAGCGGGTACAATGAGCAGTTCTTC,CASSLGSGYNEQFF
TRBV12-5,-,-,TRBJ2-1,TGTGCTAGTGGTCTTACAGGGATCGATGAGCAGTTCTTC,CASGLTGIDEQFF
TRBV2,-,many,TRBJ2-3,TGTGCCAGCAGTGGGGGGCGGTGGGGGGACGAAGATACGCAGTATTTT,CASSGGRWGDEDTQYF
TRBV29-1,-,many,TRBJ2-7,TGCAGCGTTGGGGATACATCCTACGAGCAGTACTTC,CSVGDTSYEQYF
TRBV7-8,-,few,TRBJ2-3,TGTGCCAGCAGCTTGGTTAGCTACACAGATACGCAGTATTTT,CASSLVSYTDTQYF
TRBV14,-,-,TRBJ1-2,TGTGCCAGCAGCCAAGGACAGCAATATGGCTACACCTTC,CASSQGQQYGYTF
TRBV6-1,-,-,TRBJ1-3,TGTGCCAGCAGACGTGACACCTCTGGAAACACCATATATTTT,CASRRDTSGNTIYF
TRBV4-3,-,many,TRBJ2-2,TGCGCCAGCAGCCAAGACGAGGGGCGCGGCACCGGGGAGCTGTTTTTT,CASSQDEGRGTGELFF
TRBV29-1,-,-,TRBJ2-3,TGCAGCGTTCACCTTTTTGCGCACTTCACAGATACGCAGTATTTT,CSVHLFAHFTDTQYF
TRBV6-2/TRBV6-3,-,few,TRBJ2-7,TGTGCCAGCAGGACAGCAACCTACGAGCAGTACTTC,CASRTATYEQYF
TRBV19,TRBD2,few,TRBJ2-1,TGTGCCAGTAGTATTACTAGCGGGGGGAGTGAGCAGTTCTTC,CASSITSGGSEQFF
TRBV7-9,-,few,TRBJ1-4,TGTGCCAGCAGCTTAGGGGGACGTCGATCTGAAAAACTGTTTTTT,CASSLGGRRSEKLFF
TRBV7-8,-,-,TRBJ2-3,TGTGCCAGCAGCTCGCACAGAGATACGCAGTATTTT,CASSSHRDTQYF
TRBV6-1,-,-,TRBJ1-1,TGTGCCAGCAGGCCTTGGCGGGGTCCGTCCACTGAAGCTTTCTTT,CASRPWRGPSTEAFF
TRBV12-3/TRBV12-4,-,-,TRBJ2-1,TGTGCCAGCAGTTTTGGAGGGCAACACAATGAGCAGTTCTTC,CASSFGGQHNEQFF
TRBV2,-,-,TRBJ2-3,TGTGCCAGCAGTGAGGGCTCCTTATCTTTTAGCACAGATACGCAGTATTTT,CASSEGSLSFSTDTQYF
TRBV29-1,TRBD2,-,TRBJ2-7,TGCAGCGTTGGTCTAGCGGGCTACGAGCAGTACTTC,CSVGLAGYEQYF
TRBV29-1,-,-,TRBJ1-3,TGCAGCGTTGGCTTCGGGCCTGGAAACACCATATATTTT,CSVGFGPGNTIYF
TRBV10-3,-,many,TRBJ2-5,TGTGCCACCGGACTGAAGCAAGAGACCCAGTACTTC,CATGLKQETQYF
TRBV5-1,TRBD2,few,TRBJ2-7,TGCGCCAGCAGCTTGGGACGGGGGGGCGTCGAGCAGTACTTC,CASSLGRGGVEQYF
TRBV7-2,-,-,TRBJ2-1,TGTGCCAGCAGCTTCCAACGACAGGTTGCCTACAATGAGCAGTTCTTC,CASSFQRQVAYNEQFF